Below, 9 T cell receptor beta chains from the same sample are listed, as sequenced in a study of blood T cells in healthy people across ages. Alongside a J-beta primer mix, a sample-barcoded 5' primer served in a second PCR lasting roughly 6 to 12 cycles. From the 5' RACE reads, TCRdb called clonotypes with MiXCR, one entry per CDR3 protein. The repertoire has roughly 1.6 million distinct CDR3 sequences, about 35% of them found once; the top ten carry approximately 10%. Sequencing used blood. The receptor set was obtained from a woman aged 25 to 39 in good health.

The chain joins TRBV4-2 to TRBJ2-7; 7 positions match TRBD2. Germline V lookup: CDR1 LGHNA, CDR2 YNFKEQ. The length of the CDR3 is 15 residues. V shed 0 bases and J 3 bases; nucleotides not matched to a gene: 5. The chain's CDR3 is CASSQEAGTIYEQYF. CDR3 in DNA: TGTGCCAGCAGCCAAGAAGCGGGAACCATCTACGAGCAGTACTTC.

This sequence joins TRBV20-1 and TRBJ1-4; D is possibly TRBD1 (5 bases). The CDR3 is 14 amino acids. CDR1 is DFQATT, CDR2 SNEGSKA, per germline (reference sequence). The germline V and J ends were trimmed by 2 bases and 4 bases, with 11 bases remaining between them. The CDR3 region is CSARNTGGNEKLFF. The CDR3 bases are TGCAGTGCTAGAAATACAGGTGGTAATGAAAAACTGTTTTTT.

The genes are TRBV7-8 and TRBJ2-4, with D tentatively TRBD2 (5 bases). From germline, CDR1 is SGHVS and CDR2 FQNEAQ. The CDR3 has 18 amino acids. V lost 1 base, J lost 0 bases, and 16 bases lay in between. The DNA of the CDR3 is TGTGCCAGCAGCTTAGAGACCCGGGGAGCCCTAGCCAAAAACATTCAGTACTTC. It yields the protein CASSLETRGALAKNIQYF. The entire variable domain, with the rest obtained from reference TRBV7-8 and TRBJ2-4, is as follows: GAGVSQSPRYKVAKRGQDVALRCDPISGHVSLFWYQQALGQGPEFLTYFQNEAQLDKSGLPSDRFFAERPEGSVSTLKIQRTQQEDSAVYLCASSLETRGALAKNIQYFGAGTRLSVL.

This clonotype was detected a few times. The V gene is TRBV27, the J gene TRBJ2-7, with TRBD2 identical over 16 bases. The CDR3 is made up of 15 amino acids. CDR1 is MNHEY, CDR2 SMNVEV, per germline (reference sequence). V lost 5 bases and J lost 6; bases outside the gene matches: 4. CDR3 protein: CASSGGTSGRAEQYF. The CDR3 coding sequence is TGTGCCAGCAGTGGCGGGACTAGCGGGAGGGCCGAGCAGTACTTC.

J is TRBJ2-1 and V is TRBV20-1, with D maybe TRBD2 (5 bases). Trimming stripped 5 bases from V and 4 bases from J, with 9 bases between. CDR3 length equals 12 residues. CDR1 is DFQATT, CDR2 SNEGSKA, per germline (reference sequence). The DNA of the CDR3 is TGCAGTGCTCCAAGGACTTACAATGAGCAGTTCTTC. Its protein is CSAPRTYNEQFF.

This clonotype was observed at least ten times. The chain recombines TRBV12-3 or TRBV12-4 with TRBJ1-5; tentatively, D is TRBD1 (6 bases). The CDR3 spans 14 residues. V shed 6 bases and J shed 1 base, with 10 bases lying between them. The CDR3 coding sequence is TGTGCCAGCAGCTTCGGACAGAGCAATCAGCCCCAGCATTTT. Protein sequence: CASSFGQSNQPQHF.

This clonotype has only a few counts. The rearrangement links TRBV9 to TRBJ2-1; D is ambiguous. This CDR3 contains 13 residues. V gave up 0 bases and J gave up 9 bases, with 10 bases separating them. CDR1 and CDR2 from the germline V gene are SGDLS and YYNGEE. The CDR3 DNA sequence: TGTGCCAGCAGCGTAGCGATTACCCCTGAGCAGTTCTTC. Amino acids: CASSVAITPEQFF.

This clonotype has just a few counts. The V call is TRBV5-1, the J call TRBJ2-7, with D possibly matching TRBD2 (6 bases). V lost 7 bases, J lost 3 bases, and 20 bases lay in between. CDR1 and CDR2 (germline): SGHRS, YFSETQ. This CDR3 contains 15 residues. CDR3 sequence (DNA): TGCGCCAGCTCCCAAGAGTTAGCGGTGAGCTACGAGCAGTACTTC. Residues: CASSQELAVSYEQYF. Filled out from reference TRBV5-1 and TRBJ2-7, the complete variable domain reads KAGVTQTPRYLIKTRGQQVTLSCSPISGHRSVSWYQQTPGQGLQFLFEYFSETQRNKGNFPGRFSGRQFSNSRSEMNVSTLELGDSALYLCASSQELAVSYEQYFGPGTRLTVT.

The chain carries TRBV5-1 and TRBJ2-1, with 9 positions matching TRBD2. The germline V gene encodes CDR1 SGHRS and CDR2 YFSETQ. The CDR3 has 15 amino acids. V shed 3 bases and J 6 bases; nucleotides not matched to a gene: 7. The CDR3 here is CASSWLAGTPNEQFF. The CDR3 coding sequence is TGCGCCAGCAGCTGGCTAGCGGGGACCCCCAATGAGCAGTTCTTC.